The 17 T cell receptor beta chains below all came from one sample that was sequenced in a study of identical twins (TCRdb year 2016). Libraries were constructed by 5' RACE. Sequencing was carried out with an Illumina HiSeq 2000. TCRdb's own reprocessing of the public reads used fastp at Q25 and MiXCR and kept productive beta chains. Identical CDR3 proteins give one entry, which carries the most common genes and DNA. Present in this sample are approximately 630,000 distinct CDR3 sequences, just over 7% of which were seen just once. 1.6% of the sample rests with the top ten. These same data were also listed under a study on yellow fever vaccine responses in identical twins.

Sequenced material: PBMCs. Every receptor here comes from a woman younger than 35 in good health.

This clonotype has more than one count but fewer than ten. The rearrangement uses TRBV6-4 and TRBJ2-1; 11 bases match TRBD1. This CDR3 has 16 residues. V shed 0 bases, J shed 9 bases, and the junction held 7 bases outside the gene matches. Germline-derived CDR1 and CDR2 are MRHNA and SNTAGT. For the CDR3, the DNA is TGTGCCAGCAGTGACTCGACAAGGACAGGGGGCAGTGAGCAGTTCTTC. Translation: CASSDSTRTGGSEQFF.

There are many counts of this clonotype. The rearrangement joins TRBV5-8 to TRBJ2-1; 11 nucleotides line up with TRBD1. The V segment lost 4 bases and the J segment 5 bases; nucleotides outside the gene matches: 8. CDR1 SGHTS and CDR2 YDEGEE come from the germline V gene. The CDR3 runs 16 residues. The DNA for the CDR3 is TGTGCCAGCAGCGACCGGGACAGGGGGTTCGACAATGAGCAGTTCTTC. Translating gives CASSDRDRGFDNEQFF.

This clonotype was observed at least ten times. The chain joins TRBV12-3 or TRBV12-4 to TRBJ1-2; no reliable D call. This CDR3 comprises 12 residues. V shed 6 bases and J shed 3 bases, with 8 bases lying between them. This chain's CDR3 is CASRAGDYGYTF. The CDR3 DNA follows: TGTGCCAGCAGGGCTGGGGACTATGGCTACACCTTC.

This clonotype was counted many times. V and J are TRBV12-3 or TRBV12-4 and TRBJ1-5; maybe TRBD1 (5 bases). The CDR3 consists of 16 residues. V dropped 6 bases and J dropped 0 bases, with 15 bases sitting between them. CDR3 amino acids: CASSSRARGSNQPQHF. The CDR3 DNA is TGTGCCAGCAGCTCGCGGGCGAGGGGTAGCAATCAGCCCCAGCATTTT.

This clonotype was counted between two and nine times. The chain carries TRBV12-3 or TRBV12-4 and TRBJ2-3; 12 bases line up with TRBD1. This CDR3 comprises 17 residues. Trimming cost V 5 bases and J 4 bases; bases outside gene matches: 10. The CDR3 region has the DNA TGTGCCAGCAGTCCACTCAGAGGGACAGGGGGCTCAGATACGCAGTATTTT. It is translated as CASSPLRGTGGSDTQYF.

This clonotype came up many times. This chain joins TRBV6-5 and TRBJ2-1; no definite D call. V was pared by 0 bases and J by 0 bases, with 9 bases between. Germline lookup yields CDR1 MNHEY and CDR2 SVGAGI. The CDR3 length is 16 residues. This CDR3 reads CASSYSGGSSYNEQFF. In DNA form, the CDR3 reads TGTGCCAGCAGTTACTCGGGCGGCAGCTCCTACAATGAGCAGTTCTTC.

This clonotype was seen repeatedly, ten times or more. The chain links TRBV10-3 to TRBJ2-1, with 8 bases identical to TRBD2. The CDR3 length is 14 residues. Unmatched junction bases numbered 7, after V lost 6 bases and J lost 6 bases. CDR1 and CDR2 from the germline V gene are ENHRY and SYGVKD. This CDR3 reads CAISGTRTSNEQFF. CDR3 sequence (DNA): TGTGCCATCAGCGGGACTAGGACGAGCAATGAGCAGTTCTTC.

This chain links TRBV6-1 with TRBJ2-3, with TRBD2 identical over 9 bases. This CDR3 comprises 16 residues. After removal of 6 bases from V and 0 bases from J, the junction contained 7 bases not matched to a gene. The germline gives CDR1 MNHNS, CDR2 SASEGT. The CDR3 protein is CASRSAGGISTDTQYF. The CDR3 nucleotides read TGTGCCAGCAGGTCAGCGGGAGGCATTAGCACAGATACGCAGTATTTT.

This clonotype has at least ten counts. CDR3 nucleotides: TGTGCCACCAGTGATTTGTCCACTAACTACGAGCAGTACTTC. This codes for CATSDLSTNYEQYF. This chain uses TRBV24-1 with TRBJ2-7; D is undetermined. Trimming took 0 bases from V and 3 from J, leaving 8 bases between them. The CDR3 runs to 14 residues. Germline values: CDR1 KGHDR, CDR2 SFDVKD.

This clonotype was observed many times. The CDR3 is CASSLGGDPSDEQFF. CDR3 nucleotides: TGCGCCAGCAGCTTGGGTGGGGACCCCTCGGATGAGCAGTTCTTC. The chain recombines TRBV5-1 with TRBJ2-1; the D gene could be TRBD1 or TRBD2 (5 bases each). Germline CDR1 reads SGHRS; CDR2 reads YFSETQ. V was pared by 0 bases and J by 8 bases, with 15 bases between. The CDR3 length is 15 residues.

This chain connects TRBV12-3 or TRBV12-4 to TRBJ1-6; D is possibly TRBD1 (6 bases). The V and J ends lost 3 bases and 9 bases respectively, with 12 bases between them. CDR3 length: 14 residues. DNA for the CDR3: TGTGCCAGCAGTTTGTTACAGGGAAGTTCACCCCTCCACTTT. The encoded protein is CASSLLQGSSPLHF.

This clonotype appeared many times. CDR3 nucleotides: TGTGCCACCGGCGCGGGCAATGAGCAGTTCTTC. It encodes CATGAGNEQFF. The chain joins TRBV24-1 to TRBJ2-1; D might be TRBD2 (5 bases). The germline V gene encodes CDR1 KGHDR and CDR2 SFDVKD. Trimming took off 9 bases at V and 6 bases at J, with 8 bases between the two ends. The length of the CDR3 is 11 residues.

The sample holds many counts of this clonotype. This sequence joins TRBV29-1 and TRBJ2-1; D not certain. The V and J ends lost 3 bases and 2 bases respectively, with 8 bases between them. This CDR3 spans 13 amino acids. Germline lookup yields CDR1 SQVTM and CDR2 ANQGSEA. CDR3 region: CSVDVRTYNEQFF. The CDR3 DNA follows: TGCAGCGTTGACGTGCGGACCTACAATGAGCAGTTCTTC.

V usage is TRBV24-1 and J usage is TRBJ2-5; D is possibly TRBD1 (5 bases). Germline loops: CDR1 KGHDR, CDR2 SFDVKD. There are 15 residues in the CDR3. Trimming shortened V by 3 bases and J by 5 bases, and 15 bases separated the two germline ends. The CDR3 DNA reads TGTGCCACCAGTGATCGCAGACCATCAGGGGAGACCCAGTACTTC. Its protein is CATSDRRPSGETQYF.

This clonotype was picked up a small number of times. The chain is built from TRBV9 and TRBJ2-1; no firm D call. CDR3 length equals 13 residues. Trimming removed 3 bases from V and 9 bases from J, with 13 bases in between. The germline CDR1 and CDR2 sequences are SGDLS and YYNGEE. CDR3 coding DNA: TGTGCCAGCAGCGCCCCTATGACCAGTGAGCAGTTCTTC. Translation gives CASSAPMTSEQFF.

This clonotype appeared a few times. The chain combines TRBV2 with TRBJ1-2; D is possibly TRBD1 (5 bases). This CDR3 spans 14 amino acids. V was pared by 5 bases and J by 4 bases, with 14 bases between. Germline assignment: CDR1 SNHLY and CDR2 FYNNEI. The CDR3 spells CASSFSGLRYGYTF. For the CDR3, the DNA is TGTGCCAGCAGTTTTTCGGGACTCCGCTATGGCTACACCTTC.

The rearrangement links TRBV28 to TRBJ2-3, with D tentatively TRBD2 (5 bases). The CDR3 runs to 18 residues. Trimming stripped 2 bases from V and 0 bases from J, with 18 bases between. The germline gives CDR1 MDHEN, CDR2 SYDVKM. Here the CDR3 DNA reads TGTGCCAGCAGTTTACTACCCGCGAGCGGCGGGAGCACAGATACGCAGTATTTT. Amino acid sequence: CASSLLPASGGSTDTQYF.